One sample yielded the 32 T cell receptor beta chains listed below, sequenced in a study of tumor and adjacent non-tumor tissue in lung cancer. A modified ARM-PCR protocol with three rounds of nested PCR amplified TCRbeta. TCRdb processed the multiplex PCR reads anew with MiXCR; each CDR3 protein has one entry. The table shows 200,000 to 250,000 distinct CDR3 sequences, with about two thirds occurring only once. This sample's RNA came from whole unsorted tissue. The material sequenced was lung tumor tissue. These receptors came from a man aged 55 to 69 with non-small cell lung cancer.

Details on this clonotype: Germline is not matched at one junction end, which may reflect a read error. J is TRBJ1-2 and V is TRBV6-1, with 8 nucleotides matching TRBD1. In germline, CDR1 is MNHNS, CDR2 SASEGT. This CDR3 contains 14 residues. In nucleotides, the CDR3 is TGTGCCAGCAGCCTGACAGGGGACGACTATGACTACACCTTC. Translation: CASSLTGDDYDYTF.

The rearrangement uses TRBV5-1 and TRBJ1-5; tentative D call: TRBD1 (5 bases). Germline assignment: CDR1 SGHRS and CDR2 YFSETQ. The CDR3 length is 14 residues. V lost 0 bases to trimming and J lost 6 bases, with 10 bases between them. DNA for the CDR3: TGCGCCAGCAGCTTGGCTGGGGACGGTCAGCCCCAGCATTTT. It encodes CASSLAGDGQPQHF.

This chain joins TRBV11-2 and TRBJ2-1; D unclear. This CDR3 is built from 13 residues. The V end lost 10 bases, the J end lost 2 bases, and 12 bases lay between the germline ends. Germline V lookup: CDR1 SGHAT, CDR2 FQNNGV. This chain's CDR3 is CANNLGTYNEQFF. The CDR3 coding sequence is TGTGCCAACAACTTAGGGACCTACAATGAGCAGTTCTTC.

DNA for the CDR3: TGCGCCAGCAATCGATACCCTGAACAGGTACATCACTATGGCTACACCTTC. It specifies CASNRYPEQVHHYGYTF. The chain employs TRBV4-1 and TRBJ1-2, with D possibly being TRBD1 (5 bases). CDR1 and CDR2 (germline): MGHRA, YSYEKL. This CDR3 is 17 amino acids long. The germline V and J ends were trimmed by 7 bases and 3 bases, with 24 bases remaining between them.

The chain uses TRBV20-1 and TRBJ1-6; 7 bases line up with TRBD1. The junction had 4 bases not matched to a gene; V was cut back by 3 bases and J by 8 bases. The CDR3 totals 13 residues. CDR1 is DFQATT and CDR2 is SNEGSKA in the germline V gene (reference sequence). CDR3 amino acids: CSASIGGDSPLHF. The CDR3 DNA reads as TGCAGTGCTAGTATAGGGGGCGATTCACCCCTCCACTTT.

Comment on this clonotype: One end of the junction does not line up with germline, which may come from a read error. The V call is TRBV20-1, the J call TRBJ1-3, with 7 bases identical to TRBD1. Looked up from germline, CDR1 is DFQATT and CDR2 is SNEGSKA (reference sequence). The CDR3 has 13 amino acids. The CDR3 loop reads CSAMPRGRNTVYF. CDR3 DNA sequence: TGCAGTGCTATGCCCAGGGGGAGAAACACCGTATATTTT.

The chain uses TRBV6-5 and TRBJ2-1; 8 nucleotides match TRBD2. The CDR3 has 16 residues. Germline CDR1 MNHEY, CDR2 SVGAGI. V gave up 7 bases and J gave up 4 bases; unmatched junction bases: 12. CDR3 amino acids: CASTIQAGEIYNEQFF. DNA for the CDR3: TGTGCCAGCACTATCCAAGCGGGGGAGATATACAATGAGCAGTTCTTC.

A word on this clonotype: A read error may account for a junction end that differs from germline. The chain is built from TRBV6-2 or TRBV6-3 and TRBJ2-7; TRBD1 is a possible D gene (5 bases). CDR3 size: 16 residues. From germline, CDR1 is MNHEY and CDR2 SVGEGT. CDR3 loop: CASCYRSESVDYEQYF. CDR3 coding DNA: TGTGCCAGCTGTTACAGGTCTGAGTCTGTGGATTACGAGCAGTACTTC.

With respect to this clonotype: Relative to the germline gene, one junction end is altered; a read error may explain this. The rearrangement uses TRBV6-4 and TRBJ2-3; D unresolved. CDR1 is MRHNA and CDR2 is SNTAGT in the germline V gene. The CDR3 spans 13 residues. In DNA form, the CDR3 reads TGTAACAGCAGTGACTCCAGCACGGATACGCAGTATTTT. This encodes CNSSDSSTDTQYF.

Notes on this clonotype: A read error may explain this, as a much larger clone is one base away. The chain combines TRBV29-1 with TRBJ1-1; TRBD1 agrees at 7 bases. Looked up from germline, CDR1 is SQVTM and CDR2 is ANQGSEA. This CDR3 comprises 15 residues. J was trimmed by 1 base and V by 6 bases; bases with no gene match: 11. The CDR3 loop is CSVLRRTGENTEAFF. CDR3 in DNA: TGCAGCGTCCTGAGACGCACAGGGGAGAACACTGAAGCTTTCTTT.

CDR3 loop: CASSHRGNGYTF. CDR3 bases: TGTGCCAGCAGTCACAGGGGGAATGGCTACACCTTC. The chain has TRBV6-5 and TRBJ1-2; TRBD1 aligns across 8 bases. Trimming took 5 bases from V and 6 from J; bases not matched to a gene: 2. The CDR3 is made up of 12 amino acids. Germline assignment: CDR1 MNHEY and CDR2 SVGAGI.

The rearrangement uses TRBV13 and TRBJ1-1; D ambiguous. The germline V gene encodes CDR1 PRHDT and CDR2 FYEKMQ (reference sequence). The CDR3 length is 13 residues. Trimming left V 3 bases short and J 5 bases short, with 10 bases between. DNA for the CDR3: TGTGCCAGCAGCTTGAAGCTGGGAACTGAAGCTTTCTTT. Translated: CASSLKLGTEAFF.

This chain connects TRBV11-2 to TRBJ2-3; TRBD1 or TRBD2 may be the D gene (6 bases each). CDR1 and CDR2 (germline): SGHAT, FQNNGV. The V end was cut by 1 base, the J end by 3 bases, with 23 bases between. This CDR3 has 19 amino acids. CDR3 loop: CASSLVAGHGGNQTDTQYF. The CDR3 nucleotides are TGTGCCAGCAGCTTAGTGGCGGGGCACGGGGGCAATCAGACAGATACGCAGTATTTT.

As concerns this clonotype: The junction and the germline gene differ at one end; a read error may be behind it. CDR3 sequence: CPSSSARGEAFF. In DNA form, the CDR3 reads TGTCCCAGTAGTTCGGCCAGGGGGGAAGCTTTCTTT. This chain uses TRBV6-5 with TRBJ1-1, with 7 nucleotides matching TRBD1. Germline-derived CDR1 and CDR2 are MNHEY and SVGAGI. This CDR3 is built from 12 residues.

About this clonotype: One end of the junction varies from germline; a read error may be responsible. The chain links TRBV7-8 to TRBJ2-7; D may be TRBD2 (6 bases). This CDR3 spans 13 amino acids. The germline V gene has CDR1 SGHVS and CDR2 FQNEAQ. The CDR3 protein is CANSLADGNEQYF. CDR3 in DNA: TGTGCCAACAGCTTAGCGGATGGGAACGAGCAGTACTTC.

Note on this clonotype: The missing conserved phenylalanine or tryptophan at the end of this CDR3 makes a read error likely. Because the CDR3's place on the DNA is in doubt, the DNA is left out and the CDR3 is given as listed by TCRdb. CDR3 amino acids: CSAATGGQAKNIQYI. The chain employs TRBV20-1 and TRBJ2-4; no DNA check was done on the table's D call, TRBD1. Per the germline V gene, CDR1 is DFQATT and CDR2 is SNEGSKA (reference sequence). Including both end residues, the CDR3 is 15 amino acids long.

The chain is built from TRBV10-2 and TRBJ1-2, with TRBD1 matching 11 bases. V dropped 6 bases and J dropped 7; count of bases not matched to a gene: 7. The CDR3 has 14 residues. Germline loops: CDR1 WSHSY, CDR2 SAAADI. This CDR3 reads CASSARTGGFGYTF. The CDR3 DNA follows: TGCGCCAGCAGCGCTCGGACAGGGGGCTTTGGCTACACCTTC.

Remarks on this clonotype: The junction and the germline gene differ at one end; a read error may be behind it. The chain links TRBV4-3 to TRBJ2-2; D might be TRBD1 (5 bases). The CDR3 covers 13 residues. In germline, CDR1 is LGHNA, CDR2 YSLEER. CDR3 sequence (DNA): TGCACCAGCACAGACAGCCCCACCGGGGAGCTGTTTTTT. This encodes CTSTDSPTGELFF.

This rearrangement joins TRBV11-1 to TRBJ2-1, with TRBD2 matching over 8 bases. This CDR3 contains 17 residues. Germline V gene data show CDR1 as SGHAT and CDR2 as FQDESV (reference sequence). Trimming at V came to 2 bases and at J to 5 bases, leaving 11 bases not matched to a gene. The CDR3 bases are TGTGCCAGCAGCTTATTTCGGCTAGCGGGTGTCAACAATGAGCAGTTCTTC. This translates into CASSLFRLAGVNNEQFF.

As for this clonotype: An end of the junction does not agree with germline; a read error may underlie this. V gene TRBV6-6 combines with J gene TRBJ2-3; 7 bases line up with TRBD2. CDR3 length equals 16 residues. Germline CDR1 is MNHNY and CDR2 is SVGAGI (reference sequence). The CDR3 bases are TGTGTCAGCAATTCTTCTGCGGGAGTCAGGCCAGATACGCAGTATTTT. Amino acids: CVSNSSAGVRPDTQYF.

V usage is TRBV6-1 and J usage is TRBJ2-7, with no clear D. From germline, CDR1 is MNHNS and CDR2 SASEGT. V lost 10 bases to trimming and J lost 8 bases, with 24 bases between them. CDR3 length: 14 residues. The CDR3 DNA reads TGTGCCATCGTACTGGGCAGAAGTTCCCGCCAGCAGTACTTC. Its protein product is CAIVLGRSSRQQYF.

In this sample, this clonotype turned up a few times. The chain joins TRBV6-2 or TRBV6-3 to TRBJ1-5; 8 nucleotides line up with TRBD1. CDR1 is MNHEY, CDR2 SVGEGT, per germline. The CDR3 loop spans 15 amino acids. J lost 3 bases, V lost 6 bases, and 7 bases had no gene match. CDR3 in amino acids: CASRPTGGSNQPQHF. In DNA, the CDR3 is TGTGCCAGCAGACCCACAGGGGGATCCAATCAGCCCCAGCATTTT.

Note on this clonotype: A much larger clonotype is one base distant, so this may be a read error. The J gene is TRBJ2-5, the V gene TRBV10-3, with TRBD1 identical over 8 bases. CDR1 ENHRY and CDR2 SYGVKD come from the germline V gene. This CDR3 has 14 residues. The CDR3 protein is CAICDLTGAETQYF. CDR3 DNA: TGTGCCATCTGTGACTTGACAGGGGCAGAGACCCAGTACTTC.

This clonotype has just a few counts. This chain uses TRBV30 with TRBJ1-6; possible D gene TRBD1, 6 bases. CDR3 length: 14 amino acids. V shed 3 bases and J shed 6 bases, with 12 bases lying between them. The germline V gene has CDR1 GTSNPN and CDR2 SVGIG (reference sequence). CDR3 protein: CAWRIGQINSPLHF. The CDR3 nucleotides are TGTGCCTGGAGGATTGGACAGATTAATTCACCCCTCCACTTT.

Turning to this clonotype: Being one base from a much bigger clone, this may be a read error. This is likely a read error, given that the CDR3 carries no conserved phenylalanine or tryptophan at its end. The rearrangement uses TRBV20-1 and TRBJ1-2; 7 bases line up with TRBD1. The CDR3 covers 20 residues. CDR1 DFQATT and CDR2 SNEGSKA come from the germline V gene (reference sequence). Germline trimming cut 0 bases from V and 6 bases from J; bases unmatched to any gene: 25. CDR3 nucleotide sequence: TGCAGTGCTAGAGACCCACCCAGACAGGGTGGGGCGCAGCTCGCGGATGGCTACACCGTC. It specifies CSARDPPRQGGAQLADGYTV.

This clonotype appeared a single time. The junction does not match germline at one end; this may be a read error. The rearrangement joins TRBV11-3 to TRBJ2-1; D is ambiguous. This CDR3 is 14 amino acids long. Germline CDR1 and CDR2: SGHNT and YENEEA. DNA of the CDR3: TGTGCCAACAGTCCGGAGCTCTCCTACAATGAGCAGTCCTTC. As protein: CANSPELSYNEQSF.

With respect to this clonotype: Possible read error: a much larger clone is one base away. The chain joins TRBV6-1 to TRBJ2-4; D is unclear. Trimming stripped 4 bases from V and 7 bases from J, with 5 bases between. Germline V gene data show CDR1 as MNHNS and CDR2 as SASEGT. The CDR3 loop spans 11 amino acids. The CDR3 spells CASSVHNIQYF. DNA for the CDR3: TGTGCCAGCAGTGTCCACAACATTCAGTACTTC.

Remarks on this clonotype: One junction end does not reproduce the germline sequence, and a read error may be involved. The chain is built from TRBV29-1 and TRBJ2-2; 12 bases are shared with TRBD2. Germline V gene sequence: CDR1 SQVTM, CDR2 ANQGSEA. CDR3 length: 15 amino acids. In nucleotides, the CDR3 is TGCAGCGTGACCGGGACTAGCGGGCTCACCGGGAAGCTATTTTTT. Its protein product is CSVTGTSGLTGKLFF.

The sample holds a few counts of this clonotype. J is TRBJ1-5 and V is TRBV4-1; unclear D gene. The germline gives CDR1 MGHRA, CDR2 YSYEKL. The CDR3 length is 13 residues. V was pared by 0 bases and J by 4 bases, with 4 bases between. The CDR3 reads CASSQDLNQPQHF. CDR3 DNA: TGCGCCAGCAGCCAAGATTTAAATCAGCCCCAGCATTTT.

The chain has TRBV25-1 and TRBJ2-2; TRBD1 aligns across 10 bases. Losses at the gene ends were 7 bases for V and 8 bases for J; bases not matched to a gene: 7. Germline-derived CDR1 and CDR2 are MGHDK and SYGVNS. There are 14 residues in the CDR3. CDR3 amino acids: CASKGTGVSGELFF. In DNA, the CDR3 is TGTGCCAGCAAAGGGACAGGGGTATCAGGGGAGCTGTTTTTT.

With regard to this clonotype: At one end, the junction sequence differs from germline, possibly due to a read error. The chain is built from TRBV11-2 and TRBJ2-3, with 7 bases lining up with TRBD2. This CDR3 is built from 13 residues. Germline lookup yields CDR1 SGHAT and CDR2 FQNNGV. In DNA form, the CDR3 reads TGTGCCAGCGTGCCGGGGGGATCAGATACACAGTTTTTT. Residues: CASVPGGSDTQFF.

This clonotype was picked up many times. The chain couples TRBV29-1 to TRBJ2-5, with a tentative D call TRBD1 (8 bases). The germline V gene has CDR1 SQVTM and CDR2 ANQGSEA. Deletions cut 8 bases from V and 4 bases from J, with 29 bases between. This CDR3 is 17 amino acids long. This chain's CDR3 is CSHGDRSLAEQRETQYF. The CDR3 nucleotides are TGCAGCCATGGGGACAGGAGCCTAGCGGAGCAAAGAGAGACCCAGTACTTC.